This T cell receptor (beta chain) was identified during a study of blood T cell repertoires in COVID-19. For the study at large: PBMCs, B-cell-depleted T cells, or T cells provided the cDNA or gDNA that made up the material.

Participants' own reports of clinical history determined their cohort assignment. Sequencing was performed with immunoSEQ multiplex PCR; in TCRdb, only in-frame clones are kept and a portion is missing. The sample shows around 250,000 clones, about nine tenths of them seen only once. Per germline, CDR1 SGHNT and CDR2 YYREEE (reference sequence). The CDR3 has 15 amino acids. V gave up 4 bases and J gave up 0 bases; unmatched junction bases: 4. The TCR sequence derives from a man in his late teens or twenties who had recovered from COVID-19. The specimen was PBMCs or T cells enriched from blood (not recorded which). The V call is TRBV5-4, the J call TRBJ2-7, with 10 nucleotides matching TRBD2. Written as DNA, the CDR3 is TGTGCCAGCAGCCGAAGCGGGAGGGGCTCCTACGAGCAGTACTTC. This gives the protein CASSRSGRGSYEQYF.